The entry below describes one T cell receptor beta chain. No antigen is known for it. These data come from a study of OX40 agonist ivuxolimab in advanced cancers. Study-level information: Ivuxolimab, an agonist antibody against OX40 (CD134), was given to patients. One hepatocellular carcinoma and a couple of cutaneous melanoma patients partially responded.

Study-level points and caveats: Determination of antigen specificity was not performed for the expanded peripheral T cells. Low levels of normalized T-cell clonal expansion also appeared in some nonresponders.

V gave up 3 bases and J gave up 8 bases, with 13 bases separating them. CDR1 is SGHAT and CDR2 is FQNNGV in the germline V gene. This CDR3 is built from 13 residues. Repertoires were generated with immunoSEQ multiplex PCR, while TCRdb's copy carries only in-frame clones and drops some. The table shows around 100,000 clones, with about 89% occurring only once. The receptor comes from an adult with an advanced solid tumor such as melanoma, head and neck, liver or kidney cancer. Sample: CD4+ or CD8+ T cells sorted from blood, taken in a trial of the OX40 agonist ivuxolimab. The chain is built from TRBV11-2 and TRBJ1-2; a weak D match, TRBD1 (5 bases). The CDR3 sequence: CASSLGRVFGYTF. The CDR3 coding sequence is TGTGCCAGCAGCTTGGGCAGGGTGTTCGGCTACACCTTC.